This paragraph reports one T cell receptor (beta chain). Its target antigen remains unknown. Base-call qualities are not available, and no considerably larger clone is one nucleotide away. CDR1 and CDR2 are drawn from the germline V gene: SGHTA, FQGNSA. Deletion took 3 bases off V and 1 base off J, with a span of 12 bases between the germline ends. The CDR3 contains 15 residues, cysteine and phenylalanine counted. Only the CDR3 DNA stays, 45 bases, in frame from base 1. This entry comes from a study of T cell repertoires in cytomegalovirus infection (dated by TCRdb to about 2019). General notes on the study: Peptide stimulations targeted recently identified HLA-C-restricted CMV epitopes, whose presentation resists viral immunomodulation, together with well-studied HLA-B-restricted epitopes. Because public TCR beta signatures pointed to carriage of CMV infection together with the matching HLA type, the HLA type of each donor mattered for the analysis.

The treatment or condition label for this specimen denotes: in vitro stimulation with specific CMV peptide epitopes to enrich CMV-specific T cells. Instrument on record: Illumina HiSeq 1500. TCRdb cleaned the public reads at Q25 with fastp, built clones with MiXCR and kept in-frame beta chains. CDR3 protein sequences are deduplicated, and each keeps its most common genes and DNA. This sample comprises 45,000 to 60,000 distinct CDR3 sequences, over 15% of them detected only once. Together, the top ten hold roughly 60% of the sample. Overall results and qualifications from the work: Cumulative frequency of public TCR beta family members discriminated carriers of CMV infection plus the relevant HLA type in this cohort and an independent approximately 400-donor cohort. The ex vivo response was dominated by HLA-C-restricted CMV-specific TCR beta clonotypes, which also provided the single most frequent clonotype in two of eight donors.

This clonotype was obtained from a human donor in good health (CMV status not recorded). Some clones in this sample may be carry-over from other donors' samples. The sample consisted of CD8+ T cells from cultured PBMCs, taken from culture after CMV antigen stimulation. Recombination joined TRBV7-2 with TRBJ1-1, with an unclear D gene assignment. The nucleotides are TGTGCCAGCAGCTTTAAGGGCCAGGCGAACACTGAAGCTTTCTTT. This is translated as CASSFKGQANTEAFF.